This T cell receptor beta chain stems from a study of T cells in pancreatic ductal adenocarcinoma. Points from the study as a whole: Mean clonality was approximately 0.1 in tumors and around 0.065 in blood, not significantly different.

On this clone: What it binds is unknown.

The protocol was immunoSEQ multiplex PCR, while the TCRdb copy is restricted to in-frame clones and leaves out a portion. The sample consists of more than 85,000 clones, over 90% of them appearing once. In germline, CDR1 is KGHSH, CDR2 LQKENI. The CDR3 totals 18 residues. After removal of 2 bases from V and 3 bases from J, the junction contained 11 bases not matched to a gene. Surgery without prior neoadjuvant therapy was the treatment of the selected pancreatic ductal adenocarcinoma patients. Sequenced sample: PBMCs. The chain links TRBV18 to TRBJ2-2; TRBD2 matches 8 bases. This receptor was taken from a human donor with pancreatic ductal adenocarcinoma. The CDR3 nucleotides read TGTGCCAGCTCACCAGTCTTAAGAGCGGGAGATTACACCGGGGAGCTGTTTTTT. It translates to CASSPVLRAGDYTGELFF.